The sequence of this T cell receptor (beta chain) was determined in a study of cytomegalovirus exposure and HLA in healthy donors. Donors were nominally healthy when sampled, though unrecorded immune exposures were likely. Amplification used 60 Vbeta primers and 13 Jbeta primers. Repertoires were generated with immunoSEQ multiplex PCR, while TCRdb's copy carries only in-frame clones and drops some. The table lists under 70,000 clones. The germline V gene has CDR1 GTSNPN and CDR2 SVGIG (reference sequence). CDR3 length equals 14 residues. Trimming removed 0 bases from V and 6 bases from J, with 15 bases in between. General study findings and limits: Some TCR beta chains (164 of them) were listed as cytomegalovirus-associated. Presence/absence analysis assumed near-uniform sequencing depth across donors.

Of note for this clone: The antigen is unknown. The same CDR3 arises from other DNA sequences in this sample as well.

The chain uses TRBV30 and TRBJ2-7; tentatively, D is TRBD1 (6 bases). The TCR was taken from a woman aged 30 to 39 in good health and CMV-seropositive. The sample taken for sequencing was PBMCs. The CDR3 sequence: CAWSVEGWGLEQYF. Written as DNA, the CDR3 is TGTGCCTGGAGTGTAGAGGGTTGGGGGCTCGAGCAGTACTTC.